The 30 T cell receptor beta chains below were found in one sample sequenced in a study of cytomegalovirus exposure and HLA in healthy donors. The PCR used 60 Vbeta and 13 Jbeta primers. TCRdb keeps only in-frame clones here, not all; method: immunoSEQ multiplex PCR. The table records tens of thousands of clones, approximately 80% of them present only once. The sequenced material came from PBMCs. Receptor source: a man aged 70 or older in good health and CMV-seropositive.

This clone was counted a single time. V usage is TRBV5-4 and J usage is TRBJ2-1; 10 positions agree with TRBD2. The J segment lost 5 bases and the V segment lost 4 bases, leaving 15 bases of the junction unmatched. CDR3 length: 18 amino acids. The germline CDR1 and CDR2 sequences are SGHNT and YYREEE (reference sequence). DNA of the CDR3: TGTGCCAGCAGCGCGGGACTAGCGAGAGGATCCCAAAACAATGAGCAGTTCTTC. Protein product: CASSAGLARGSQNNEQFF.

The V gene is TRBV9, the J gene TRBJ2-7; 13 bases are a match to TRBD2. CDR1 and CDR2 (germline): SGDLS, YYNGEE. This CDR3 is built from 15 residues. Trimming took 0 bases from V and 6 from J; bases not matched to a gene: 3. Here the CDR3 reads CASSVVTSGRGEQYF. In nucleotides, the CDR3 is TGTGCCAGCAGCGTAGTAACTAGCGGGAGGGGCGAGCAGTACTTC. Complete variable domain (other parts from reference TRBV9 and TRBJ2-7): DSGVTQTPKHLITATGQRVTLRCSPRSGDLSVYWYQQSLDQGLQFLIQYYNGEERAKGNILERFSAQQFPDLHSELNLSSLELGDSALYFCASSVVTSGRGEQYFGPGTRLTVT.

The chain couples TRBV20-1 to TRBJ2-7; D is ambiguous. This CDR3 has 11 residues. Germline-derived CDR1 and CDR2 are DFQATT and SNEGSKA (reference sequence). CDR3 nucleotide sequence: TGCAGCGGGTGGAGACCCTACGAGCAGTACTTC. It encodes CSGWRPYEQYF.

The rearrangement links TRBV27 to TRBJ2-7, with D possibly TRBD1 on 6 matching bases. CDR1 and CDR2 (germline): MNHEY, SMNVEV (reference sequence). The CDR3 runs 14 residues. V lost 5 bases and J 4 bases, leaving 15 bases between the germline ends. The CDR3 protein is CASSLRGGRYEQYF. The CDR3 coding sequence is TGTGCCAGCAGTCTCCGAGGGGGTAGGTACGAGCAGTACTTC.

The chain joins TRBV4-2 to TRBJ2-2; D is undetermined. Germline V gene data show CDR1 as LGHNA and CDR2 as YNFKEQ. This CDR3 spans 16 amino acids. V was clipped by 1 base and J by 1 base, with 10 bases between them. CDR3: CASSQGFRLNTGELFF. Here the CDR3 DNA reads TGTGCCAGCAGCCAAGGATTCCGACTGAACACCGGGGAGCTGTTTTTT.

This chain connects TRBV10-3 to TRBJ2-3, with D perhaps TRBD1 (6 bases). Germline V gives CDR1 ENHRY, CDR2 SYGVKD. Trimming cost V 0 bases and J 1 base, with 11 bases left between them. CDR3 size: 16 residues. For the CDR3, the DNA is TGTGCCATCAGTGAGTCGATAGGACAGCGCACAGATACGCAGTATTTT. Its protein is CAISESIGQRTDTQYF.

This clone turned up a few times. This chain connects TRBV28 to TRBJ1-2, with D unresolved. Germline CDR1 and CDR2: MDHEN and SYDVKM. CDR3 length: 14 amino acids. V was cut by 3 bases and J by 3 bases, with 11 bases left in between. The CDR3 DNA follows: TGTGCCAGCAGTTTCGCAGAAACCCACTATGGCTACACCTTC. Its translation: CASSFAETHYGYTF.

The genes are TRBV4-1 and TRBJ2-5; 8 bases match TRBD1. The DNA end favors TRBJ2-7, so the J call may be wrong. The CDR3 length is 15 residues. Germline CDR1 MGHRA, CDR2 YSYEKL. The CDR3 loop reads CASSPSTGGSYEQYF. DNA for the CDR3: TGCGCCAGCAGCCCAAGCACAGGGGGGTCCTACGAGCAGTACTTC.

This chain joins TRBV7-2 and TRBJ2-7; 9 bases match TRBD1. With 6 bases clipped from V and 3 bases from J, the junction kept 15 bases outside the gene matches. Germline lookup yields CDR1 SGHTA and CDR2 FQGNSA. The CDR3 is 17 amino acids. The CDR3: CASRPRSGTGIDYEQYF. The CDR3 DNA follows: TGTGCCAGCAGACCCAGGTCCGGGACAGGGATCGACTACGAGCAGTACTTC.

In DNA form, the CDR3 reads TGCAGCGTTGAACGGGAAGGGGGCACTGAAGCTTTCTTT. Protein sequence: CSVEREGGTEAFF. This chain links TRBV29-1 with TRBJ1-1, with D maybe TRBD1 (6 bases). V lost 2 bases and J lost 4, with 11 bases in between. From germline, CDR1 is SQVTM and CDR2 ANQGSEA. The CDR3 is made up of 13 amino acids.

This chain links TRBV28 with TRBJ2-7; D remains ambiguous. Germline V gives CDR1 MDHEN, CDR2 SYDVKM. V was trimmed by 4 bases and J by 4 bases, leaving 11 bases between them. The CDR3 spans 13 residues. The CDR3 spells CASSSATRYEQYF. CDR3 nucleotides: TGTGCCAGCAGTTCAGCGACCCGTTACGAGCAGTACTTC.

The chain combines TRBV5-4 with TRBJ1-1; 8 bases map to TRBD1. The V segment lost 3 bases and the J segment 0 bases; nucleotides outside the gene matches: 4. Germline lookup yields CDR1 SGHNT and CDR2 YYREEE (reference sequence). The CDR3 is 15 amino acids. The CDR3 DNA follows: TGTGCCAGCAGCTCGGACAGGGACCTGAACACTGAAGCTTTCTTT. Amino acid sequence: CASSSDRDLNTEAFF.

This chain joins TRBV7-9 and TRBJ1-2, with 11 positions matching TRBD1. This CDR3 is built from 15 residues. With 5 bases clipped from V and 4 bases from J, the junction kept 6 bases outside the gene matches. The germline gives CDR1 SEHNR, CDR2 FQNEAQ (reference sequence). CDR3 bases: TGTGCCAGCAGCAATCCGGGACAGGGGGTCTATGGCTACACCTTC. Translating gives CASSNPGQGVYGYTF. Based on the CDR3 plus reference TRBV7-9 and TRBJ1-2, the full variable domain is DTGVSQNPRHKITKRGQNVTFRCDPISEHNRLYWYRQTLGQGPEFLTYFQNEAQLEKSRLLSDRFSAERPKGSFSTLEIQRTEQGDSAMYLCASSNPGQGVYGYTFGSGTRLTVV.

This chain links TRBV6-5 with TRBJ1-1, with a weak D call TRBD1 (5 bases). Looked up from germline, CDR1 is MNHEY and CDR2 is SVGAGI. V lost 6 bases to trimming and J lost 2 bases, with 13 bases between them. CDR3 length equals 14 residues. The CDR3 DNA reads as TGTGCCAGCAGCCCCGGACACCAAAACACTGAAGCTTTCTTT. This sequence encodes CASSPGHQNTEAFF.

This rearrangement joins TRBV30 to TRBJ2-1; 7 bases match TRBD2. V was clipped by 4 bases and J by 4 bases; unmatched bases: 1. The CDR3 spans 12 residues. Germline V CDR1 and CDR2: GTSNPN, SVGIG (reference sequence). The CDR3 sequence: CAWTSGYNEQFF. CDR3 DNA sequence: TGTGCCTGGACTAGCGGTTACAATGAGCAGTTCTTC.

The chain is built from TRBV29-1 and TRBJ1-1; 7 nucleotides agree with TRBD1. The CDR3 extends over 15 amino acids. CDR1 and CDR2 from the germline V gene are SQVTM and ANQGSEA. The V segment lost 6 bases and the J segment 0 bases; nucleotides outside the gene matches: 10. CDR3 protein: CSVAGTDLMNTEAFF. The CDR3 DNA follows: TGCAGCGTGGCCGGGACAGACCTTATGAACACTGAAGCTTTCTTT.

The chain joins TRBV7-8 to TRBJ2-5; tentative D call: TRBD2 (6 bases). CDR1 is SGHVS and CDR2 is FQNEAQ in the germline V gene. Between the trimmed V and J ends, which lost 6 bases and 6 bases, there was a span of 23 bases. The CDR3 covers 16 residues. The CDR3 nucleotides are TGTGCCAGCAGTCCCGCAACACTCTCCGGCGGGAAGACCCAGTACTTC. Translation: CASSPATLSGGKTQYF.

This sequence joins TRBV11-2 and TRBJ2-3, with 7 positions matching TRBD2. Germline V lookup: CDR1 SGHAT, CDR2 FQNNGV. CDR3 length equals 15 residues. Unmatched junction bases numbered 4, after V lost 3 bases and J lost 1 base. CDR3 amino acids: CASSFPLAGTDTQYF. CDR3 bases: TGTGCCAGCAGCTTTCCGCTAGCGGGCACAGATACGCAGTATTTT.

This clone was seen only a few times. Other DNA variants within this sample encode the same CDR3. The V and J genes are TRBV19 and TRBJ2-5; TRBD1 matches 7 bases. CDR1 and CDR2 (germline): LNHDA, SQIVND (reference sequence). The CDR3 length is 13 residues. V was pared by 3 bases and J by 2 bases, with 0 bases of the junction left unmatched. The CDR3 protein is CASSMGQQETQYF. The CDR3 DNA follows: TGTGCCAGTAGTATGGGACAGCAAGAGACCCAGTACTTC.

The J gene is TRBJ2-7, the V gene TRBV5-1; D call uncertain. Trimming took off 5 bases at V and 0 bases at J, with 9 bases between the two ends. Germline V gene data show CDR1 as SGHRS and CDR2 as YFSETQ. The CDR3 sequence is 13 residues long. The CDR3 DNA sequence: TGCGCCAGCAGTCGACTGAGCTCCTACGAGCAGTACTTC. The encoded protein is CASSRLSSYEQYF.

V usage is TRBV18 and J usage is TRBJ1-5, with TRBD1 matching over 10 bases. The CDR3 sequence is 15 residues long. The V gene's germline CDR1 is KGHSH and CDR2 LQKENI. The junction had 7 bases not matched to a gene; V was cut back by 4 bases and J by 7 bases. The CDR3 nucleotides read TGTGCCAGCTCACTTGCCGGGACAGGGGTGCAGCCCCAGCATTTT. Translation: CASSLAGTGVQPQHF.

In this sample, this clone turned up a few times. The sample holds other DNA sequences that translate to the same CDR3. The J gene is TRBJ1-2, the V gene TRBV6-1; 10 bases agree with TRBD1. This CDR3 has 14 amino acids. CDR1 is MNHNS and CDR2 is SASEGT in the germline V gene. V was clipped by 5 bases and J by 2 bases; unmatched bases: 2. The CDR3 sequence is CASSWDRGNYGYTF. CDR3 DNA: TGTGCCAGCAGTTGGGACAGGGGCAACTATGGCTACACCTTC.

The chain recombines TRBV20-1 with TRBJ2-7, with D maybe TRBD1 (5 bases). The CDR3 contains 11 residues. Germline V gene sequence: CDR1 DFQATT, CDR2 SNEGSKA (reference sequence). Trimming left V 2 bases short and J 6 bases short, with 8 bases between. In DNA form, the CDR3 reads TGCAGTGCTAGACAGGGCGGCGAGCAGTACTTC. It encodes CSARQGGEQYF.

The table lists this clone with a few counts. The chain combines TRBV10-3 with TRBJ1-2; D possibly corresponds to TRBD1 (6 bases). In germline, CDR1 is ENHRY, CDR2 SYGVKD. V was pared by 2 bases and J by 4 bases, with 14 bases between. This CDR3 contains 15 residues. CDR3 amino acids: CAISERGRGVYGYTF. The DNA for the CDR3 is TGTGCCATCAGTGAGCGCGGCAGGGGCGTCTATGGCTACACCTTC.

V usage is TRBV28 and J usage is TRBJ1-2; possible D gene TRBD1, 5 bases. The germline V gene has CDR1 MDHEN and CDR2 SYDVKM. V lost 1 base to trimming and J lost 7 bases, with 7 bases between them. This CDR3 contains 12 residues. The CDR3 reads CASSLSGFGYTF. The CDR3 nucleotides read TGTGCCAGCAGTTTATCAGGGTTTGGCTACACCTTC.

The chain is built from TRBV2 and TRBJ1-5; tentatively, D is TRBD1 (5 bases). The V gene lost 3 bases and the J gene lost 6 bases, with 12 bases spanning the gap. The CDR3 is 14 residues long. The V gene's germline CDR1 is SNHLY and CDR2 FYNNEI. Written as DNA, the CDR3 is TGTGCCAGCAGTGAGCAGGGACTAAGTCAGCCCCAGCATTTT. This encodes CASSEQGLSQPQHF.

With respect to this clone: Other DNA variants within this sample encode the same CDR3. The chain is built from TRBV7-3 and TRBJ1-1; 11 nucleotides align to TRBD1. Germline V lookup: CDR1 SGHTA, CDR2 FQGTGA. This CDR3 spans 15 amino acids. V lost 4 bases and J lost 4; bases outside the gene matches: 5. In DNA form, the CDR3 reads TGTGCCAGCAGCTCGGGACAGGGGGGTGGCACTGAAGCTTTCTTT. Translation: CASSSGQGGGTEAFF.

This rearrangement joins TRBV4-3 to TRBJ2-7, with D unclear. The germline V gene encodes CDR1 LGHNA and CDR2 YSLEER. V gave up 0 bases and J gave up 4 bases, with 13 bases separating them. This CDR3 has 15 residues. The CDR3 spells CASSQEGQARYEQYF. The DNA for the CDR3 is TGCGCCAGCAGCCAAGAGGGTCAGGCCCGTTACGAGCAGTACTTC.

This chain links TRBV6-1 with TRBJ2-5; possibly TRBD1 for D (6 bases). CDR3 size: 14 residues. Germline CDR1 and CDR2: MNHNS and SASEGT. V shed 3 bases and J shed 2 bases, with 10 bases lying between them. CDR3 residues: CASSEGAAQETQYF. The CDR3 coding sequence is TGTGCCAGCAGTGAGGGGGCTGCTCAAGAGACCCAGTACTTC.

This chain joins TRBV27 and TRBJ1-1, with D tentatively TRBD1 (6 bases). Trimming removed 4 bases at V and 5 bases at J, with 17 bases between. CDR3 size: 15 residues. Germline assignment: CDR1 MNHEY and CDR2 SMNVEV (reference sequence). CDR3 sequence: CASSYLGARGTEAFF. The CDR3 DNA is TGTGCCAGCAGTTATTTGGGGGCGCGAGGAACTGAAGCTTTCTTT.